This T cell receptor (beta chain) emerged from a study of a mutant IDH1 vaccine in newly diagnosed glioma (dated by TCRdb to the early 2020s). The study in broad terms: Vaccination began 4-6 weeks after radiotherapy alone, or alongside temozolomide cycles in the chemotherapy-containing groups. Visit V12 was the week-35 safety follow-up and visit V13 was the week-47 end of study. Longitudinal TCRB deep sequencing was done for roughly 23 treated patients, wherever samples were available for exploratory analyses. The roughly 32 treated patients were 62.5% male and around 40% female, with a mean age of 40.4 years. Peripheral blood samples were drawn at six visits, namely V03 (baseline), V05, V07, V10, V12 and V13. Prior to enrollment, standard therapy consisting of radiotherapy alone, temozolomide alone, or radiochemotherapy with temozolomide had been administered to patients, with the combination being received by most patients. What the research found in general, with its limitations: Immune responses induced by the vaccine were seen in about 93% of patients across multiple MHC alleles. PBMC samples for TCRB deep sequencing were selected based on availability. Pseudoprogression appeared unrelated to alterations in the top peripheral T cell clonotypes detected by TCRB sequencing. It was noted by the authors that analyses of patient blood samples could not be reproduced owing to sample limitations.

Library prep was done by the immunoSEQ multiplex PCR assay. The hsTCRB Kit was used according to the manufacturer's protocol to amplify rearranged TCR beta chain sequences. An Illumina MiSeq was used to sequence the TCRB libraries. The original methods were these. The kit vendor's proprietary platform handled demultiplexing, trimming and gene mapping. TCRdb mirrors the immuneACCESS table, restricted to in-frame sequences. Some clones are absent from its copies; in checked studies, under half trace to an unresolved V gene, and the reason for the others is unknown. The V and J calls and clone size were taken over from that table, and D and trimming were inferred from the DNA. Present in this sample are about 50,000 clones, around 75% of which were seen just once. The ten largest clones represent over 4.5% of the sample. In its sample, this clone was seen a few times. Its antigen is currently not known. Nothing much larger sits one base from this clone, and base qualities are not available.

The time point tag for this specimen amounts to: week 47, end of study. Every vaccine dose consisted of 300 ug of a 20-mer mutant IDH1 peptide in Montanide, administered subcutaneously together with topical imiquimod. Across visits V03 through V10, patients got a total of eight vaccinations, given in weeks 1, 3, 5, 7, 11, 15, 19 and 23. Donors had newly diagnosed WHO grade 3 or 4 IDH1-mutant astrocytomas with loss of nuclear ATRX. The samples were drawn from NOA16, a multicentre, single-arm, open-label phase I trial in Germany that tested a mutant IDH1 peptide vaccine in humans for the first time. Genomic DNA for TCRB sequencing was extracted from EDTA blood using the DNeasy Blood and Tissue Kit. V was cut back by 5 bases and J by 4 bases, leaving a gap of 5 bases between them. The CDR3 holds 11 amino acids from the cysteine to the phenylalanine. The kept DNA is CDR3 alone, 33 bases in frame from the first base. The germline V gene yields SGHTA for CDR1 and FQGNSA for CDR2.

The source was PBMCs, collected from a glioma patient whose treatment included an IDH1 peptide vaccine. The rearranged chain carries TRBV7-2 and TRBJ1-2, with the identity of the D gene unclear. The clonotype was recovered from a man in his fifties with glioma. The DNA reads as follows: TGTGCCAGCAGCCAAACCTATGGCTACACCTTC. The encoded protein is CASSQTYGYTF.